This T cell receptor beta chain was recorded in a study of beta chain features in type 1 diabetes. About the research overall: In age, gender and cell yields, patients were similar to healthy donors.

Sorted populations all had greater than 95% purity. A word on this clone: What it recognizes is unknown.

Expressed TCRB transcripts were sequenced, since all the RNA that had been isolated was reverse transcribed. TCRdb's copy holds only in-frame clones and misses some; the assay was immunoSEQ multiplex PCR. The data contain about 340,000 clones, about 13% of them singletons. Study outcomes and limitations: A cDNA-based sequencing approach could over-represent cells with high TCR expression. Shortening that was moderate but significant affected the TCRB CDR3s of Type 1 diabetes patients in all four CD4+ subsets. VDJ junctions from patients with type 1 diabetes contained fewer insertions and more deletions.

The ends were cut back, 6 bases at V and 5 bases at J, with 16 bases in the middle. In germline, CDR1 is MNHEY, CDR2 SVGAGI. The length of the CDR3 is 14 residues. This TCR derives from a woman younger than 35 with type 1 diabetes. The chain has TRBV6-5 and TRBJ1-2, with no clear D. The sequenced sample was naive CD4+ T cells from blood. The CDR3 is CASSSQEGGYGYTF. CDR3 DNA sequence: TGTGCCAGCAGCTCCCAGGAGGGCGGTTATGGCTACACCTTC.